These 20 T cell receptor beta chains came from one sample sequenced in a study of vaccination and CD4 T cells after COVID-19. These TCRs are of unknown antigen specificity. The Oncomine TCR Beta short-read assay was applied to DNA of cultured CD4+ T cells. TCRdb called the PCR reads again in MiXCR, with one record for every CDR3 protein. The table includes some 15,000 distinct CDR3 sequences, 26% detected once. The treatment is: roughly 10-day PBMC culture with coronavirus spike peptide pools or control peptides (ViraFEST assay). Sequenced sample: cultured CD4+ T cells from blood. These receptors were collected from a human donor with COVID-19.

This clonotype has more than one count but fewer than ten. As DNA, the CDR3 is TGTGCCAGCAGCTTAGCCACAGGGGCCGGGGAGCTGTTTTTT. Translating gives CASSLATGAGELFF. The chain has TRBV7-2 and TRBJ2-2; 7 bases are a match to TRBD1. This CDR3 has 14 amino acids. V was clipped by 0 bases and J by 6 bases; unmatched bases: 1. The germline CDR1 and CDR2 sequences are SGHTA and FQGNSA.

This clonotype came up a few times. The chain combines TRBV4-1 with TRBJ1-6, with a tentative D call TRBD1 (5 bases). CDR1 is MGHRA, CDR2 YSYEKL, per germline. V gave up 0 bases and J gave up 2 bases, with 11 bases separating them. The CDR3 has 17 amino acids. The CDR3 DNA reads TGCGCCAGCAGCCAAGACGGGGGGTTTACCTATAATTCACCCCTCCACTTT. Its protein product is CASSQDGGFTYNSPLHF.

This chain joins TRBV9 and TRBJ1-1, with 8 bases identical to TRBD1. J lost 4 bases, V lost 0 bases, and 8 bases had no gene match. This CDR3 is built from 16 residues. The V gene's germline CDR1 is SGDLS and CDR2 YYNGEE. CDR3 nucleotide sequence: TGTGCCAGCAGCGTAGGATCAGGGGGCGAGGGCACTGAAGCTTTCTTT. This gives the protein CASSVGSGGEGTEAFF.

This clonotype was observed a handful of times. This chain links TRBV14 with TRBJ1-3; D is unresolved. The CDR3 consists of 12 residues. Between the trimmed V and J ends, which lost 1 base and 10 bases, there was a span of 8 bases. Germline V gene data show CDR1 as SGHDN and CDR2 as FVKESK. CDR3 sequence (DNA): TGTGCCAGCAGCCAAGCTCGCCGAACCATATATTTT. Translation gives CASSQARRTIYF.

This clonotype appeared a few times. This sequence joins TRBV15 and TRBJ2-6; D call uncertain. Germline lookup yields CDR1 LNHNV and CDR2 YYDKDF (reference sequence). This CDR3 contains 22 residues. Trimming cost V 1 base and J 0 bases, with 25 bases left between them. CDR3 nucleotides: TGTGCCACCAGCAGAGGTTTCGTGGGTAGTGGGCCATCTCTCTCTGGGGCCAACGTCCTGACTTTC. This encodes CATSRGFVGSGPSLSGANVLTF. Based on the CDR3 plus reference TRBV15 and TRBJ2-6, the full variable domain is DAMVIQNPRYQVTQFGKPVTLSCSQTLNHNVMYWYQQKSSQAPKLLFHYYDKDFNNEADTPDNFQSRRPNTSFCFLDIRSPGLGDTAMYLCATSRGFVGSGPSLSGANVLTFGAGSRLTVL.

Only a few counts were recorded for this clonotype. The rearrangement joins TRBV5-1 to TRBJ1-5; the D gene is possibly TRBD1 (6 bases). This CDR3 has 11 residues. The V gene's germline CDR1 is SGHRS and CDR2 YFSETQ. Trimming stripped 10 bases from V and 7 bases from J, with 12 bases between. In nucleotides, the CDR3 is TGCGCCCCCGGCGGGGGCCAGCCCCAGCATTTT. Amino acid sequence: CAPGGGQPQHF.

The chain has TRBV6-1 and TRBJ2-3; no reliable D call. From germline, CDR1 is MNHNS and CDR2 SASEGT. The length of the CDR3 is 13 residues. V was trimmed by 7 bases and J by 2 bases, leaving 10 bases between them. The CDR3 DNA reads as TGTGCCAGCACGGACCCCAACACAGATACGCAGTATTTT. Its protein is CASTDPNTDTQYF.

The chain links TRBV20-1 to TRBJ1-3; D unclear. Germline CDR1 reads DFQATT; CDR2 reads SNEGSKA (reference sequence). The V and J ends lost 5 bases and 0 bases respectively, with 11 bases between them. This CDR3 has 14 amino acids. The CDR3 sequence is CSALVSHSGNTIYF. The DNA for the CDR3 is TGCAGTGCTTTAGTATCCCACTCTGGAAACACCATATATTTT.

This clonotype has just a few counts. The chain joins TRBV7-9 to TRBJ2-7, with D uncertain. The CDR3 is 12 amino acids. Trimming pared 1 base from V and 5 bases from J, leaving 6 bases between. Germline loops: CDR1 SEHNR, CDR2 FQNEAQ (reference sequence). Written as DNA, the CDR3 is TGTGCCAGCAGCTTAGAGGTCCACGAGCAGTACTTC. It yields the protein CASSLEVHEQYF. The variable domain in full, completed from reference TRBV7-9 and TRBJ2-7, reads DTGVSQNPRHKITKRGQNVTFRCDPISEHNRLYWYRQTLGQGPEFLTYFQNEAQLEKSRLLSDRFSAERPKGSFSTLEIQRTEQGDSAMYLCASSLEVHEQYFGPGTRLTVT.

V and J are TRBV5-6 and TRBJ1-2, with a possible D match to TRBD1 (5 bases). The CDR3 consists of 14 residues. Germline-derived CDR1 and CDR2 are SGHDT and YYEEEE. With 0 bases removed from V and 5 bases from J, the gap between germline ends came to 11 bases. CDR3 nucleotides: TGTGCCAGCAGCTTGGATCGCAGGGATTATGGCTACACCTTC. Its translation is CASSLDRRDYGYTF. Variable domain in full (rest from reference TRBV5-6 and TRBJ1-2): DAGVTQSPTHLIKTRGQQVTLRCSPKSGHDTVSWYQQALGQGPQFIFQYYEEEERQRGNFPDRFSGHQFPNYSSELNVNALLLGDSALYLCASSLDRRDYGYTFGSGTRLTVV.

This chain links TRBV25-1 with TRBJ1-4; D not certain. V was pared by 4 bases and J by 7 bases, with 16 bases between. CDR3 size: 15 residues. CDR1 and CDR2 (germline): MGHDK, SYGVNS. The CDR3 DNA is TGTGCCAGCAGTGGAGCCAGGTCTCGTGGTGAAAAACTGTTTTTT. Its translation is CASSGARSRGEKLFF.

There are a few counts of this clonotype. V usage is TRBV19 and J usage is TRBJ1-2, with 9 bases fitting TRBD1. Germline V lookup: CDR1 LNHDA, CDR2 SQIVND (reference sequence). V lost 8 bases, J lost 3 bases, and 7 bases stayed unmatched. This CDR3 is 14 amino acids long. Here the CDR3 DNA reads TGTGCCAGTTATAACAGGGGGCTCCACTATGGCTACACCTTC. This codes for CASYNRGLHYGYTF.

This clonotype was recorded a few times. The gene calls are TRBV2 and TRBJ1-5; the match to TRBD1 covers 8 bases. V lost 7 bases and J lost 0; bases outside the gene matches: 8. This CDR3 is 16 amino acids long. CDR1 is SNHLY and CDR2 is FYNNEI in the germline V gene. CDR3 sequence: CASKTGALTSNQPQHF. For the CDR3, the DNA is TGTGCCAGCAAGACAGGGGCACTCACTAGCAATCAGCCCCAGCATTTT.

This clonotype was picked up a small number of times. This rearrangement joins TRBV27 to TRBJ2-7; 13 bases match TRBD2. The germline V gene encodes CDR1 MNHEY and CDR2 SMNVEV (reference sequence). The CDR3 runs 17 residues. V lost 4 bases and J lost 2; bases outside the gene matches: 8. The CDR3 sequence: CASSSPSLAGGPYEQYF. The CDR3 bases are TGTGCCAGCAGTTCCCCTTCACTAGCGGGGGGGCCCTACGAGCAGTACTTC.

The table lists this clonotype with a few counts. This sequence joins TRBV5-1 and TRBJ2-5; D not certain. V was clipped by 2 bases and J by 5 bases, with 4 bases between them. The CDR3 length is 11 residues. Per the germline V gene, CDR1 is SGHRS and CDR2 is YFSETQ. CDR3 DNA: TGCGCCAGCAGCTTCTCTGAGACCCAGTACTTC. As protein: CASSFSETQYF.

The chain is built from TRBV7-8 and TRBJ1-2, with TRBD1 identical over 7 bases. The V gene's germline CDR1 is SGHVS and CDR2 FQNEAQ. This CDR3 is 15 amino acids long. The ends lost 1 base at V and 2 bases at J; junction bases unmatched: 4. In DNA form, the CDR3 reads TGTGCCAGCAGCTTAGAGGGGGCTGGAAACTATGGCTACACCTTC. It yields the protein CASSLEGAGNYGYTF.

This clonotype was detected a few times. The chain carries TRBV20-1 and TRBJ2-7; no clear D. Germline CDR1 reads DFQATT; CDR2 reads SNEGSKA (reference sequence). CDR3 length equals 11 residues. V was pared by 3 bases and J by 6 bases, with 9 bases between. CDR3 coding DNA: TGCAGTGCTAGGGTTAAGGGCGAGCAGTACTTC. The encoded protein is CSARVKGEQYF.

This clonotype was seen a handful of times. The V and J genes are TRBV7-3 and TRBJ1-6; D remains ambiguous. Trimming stripped 2 bases from V and 8 bases from J, with 10 bases between. Germline-derived CDR1 and CDR2 are SGHTA and FQGTGA. This CDR3 comprises 14 residues. The CDR3 region is CASSLGQKDSPLHF. The DNA of the CDR3 is TGTGCCAGCAGCTTAGGGCAAAAGGATTCACCCCTCCACTTT. The whole variable domain, filled in from reference TRBV7-3 and TRBJ1-6, reads GAGVSQTPSNKVTEKGKYVELRCDPISGHTALYWYRQSLGQGPEFLIYFQGTGAADDSGLPNDRFFAVRPEGSVSTLKIQRTERGDSAVYLCASSLGQKDSPLHFGNGTRLTVT.

This clonotype was seen a single time. The chain employs TRBV19 and TRBJ2-1; the match to TRBD2 covers 12 bases. Germline assignment: CDR1 LNHDA and CDR2 SQIVND (reference sequence). V was pared by 6 bases and J by 1 base, with 1 base of the junction left unmatched. The CDR3 consists of 15 residues. The CDR3 DNA is TGTGCCAGTAGAACTAGCGGGGGGTCCTACAATGAGCAGTTCTTC. Encoded protein: CASRTSGGSYNEQFF.

This clonotype was seen only a few times. The chain couples TRBV6-1 to TRBJ1-5; no definite D call. The length of the CDR3 is 14 residues. CDR1 is MNHNS, CDR2 SASEGT, per germline. The V end was cut by 6 bases, the J end by 0 bases, with 9 bases between. CDR3 DNA: TGTGCCAGCAGCATCGTCGGTAGCAATCAGCCCCAGCATTTT. It translates to CASSIVGSNQPQHF.